The rows below give T cell receptor beta chains drawn from one sample of a study of metastatic and nonmetastatic thyroid tumors. TCRdb called clones again from the PCR reads with MiXCR. In the table there are 35,000 to 45,000 clones, 9.5% to 13% of which are singletons. The sample comprised blood. These receptors were taken from a male donor with papillary thyroid cancer or a benign thyroid nodule (not recorded which). Some clones in this sample may be carry-over from other donors' samples. Both conserved end residues are part of each CDR3. The order of the fields is D gene, J gene, clone size, V gene, CDR3 DNA, CDR3 protein. D genes are given only for firm matches. Size is omitted from some rows. Given values are once, few, many or a class for expanded clones.

d_call: NA; j_call: TRBJ1-1; clone_size: medium-sized; v_call: TRBV6-1; cdr3_nt: TGTGCCAGCACCCGAACCTTGGGGACTGAAGCTTTCTTT; cdr3_aa: CASTRTLGTEAFF
d_call: NA; j_call: TRBJ2-7; clone_size: medium-sized; v_call: TRBV6-1; cdr3_nt: TGTGCCAGCAGCCCGTACAGGAACGAGCAGTACTTC; cdr3_aa: CASSPYRNEQYF
d_call: TRBD1; j_call: TRBJ1-1; clone_size: many; v_call: TRBV6-1; cdr3_nt: TGTGCCAGCAGTTTCGGGACAGGGGGCGCGGGCACTGAAGCTTTCTTT; cdr3_aa: CASSFGTGGAGTEAFF
d_call: NA; j_call: TRBJ2-1; clone_size: many; v_call: TRBV5-5; cdr3_nt: TGTGCCAGCAGCTTCGAACCGTACAATGAGCAGTTCTTC; cdr3_aa: CASSFEPYNEQFF
d_call: NA; j_call: TRBJ2-7; clone_size: NA; v_call: TRBV19; cdr3_nt: TGTGCCAGTAGTAAGGTACGGGGGCGGGGAATATACTCCTACGAGCAGTACTTC; cdr3_aa: CASSKVRGRGIYSYEQYF
d_call: TRBD1; j_call: TRBJ1-2; clone_size: many; v_call: TRBV20-1; cdr3_nt: TGCAGTGCTAGAGAACTTGCTCGGACAGGAACCAACTATGGCTACACCTTC; cdr3_aa: CSARELARTGTNYGYTF
d_call: NA; j_call: TRBJ2-1; clone_size: many; v_call: TRBV15; cdr3_nt: TGTGCCACCAGCAGAGATCGTGGAGACAATGAGCAGTTCTTC; cdr3_aa: CATSRDRGDNEQFF
d_call: NA; j_call: TRBJ1-2; clone_size: many; v_call: TRBV24-1; cdr3_nt: TGTGCCACCAGTGATGGGTACATTGACTATGGCTACACCTTC; cdr3_aa: CATSDGYIDYGYTF
d_call: TRBD2; j_call: TRBJ2-1; clone_size: few; v_call: TRBV12-3/TRBV12-4; cdr3_nt: TGTGCCAGCATTTCAATACTAGCGGATGAGCAGTTCTTC; cdr3_aa: CASISILADEQFF
d_call: TRBD1; j_call: TRBJ1-4; clone_size: many; v_call: TRBV4-1; cdr3_nt: TGCGCCAGCAGCCAAGATGGGGGGACAGGGGGTGAAAAACTGTTTTTT; cdr3_aa: CASSQDGGTGGEKLFF
d_call: NA; j_call: TRBJ1-5; clone_size: many; v_call: TRBV6-2/TRBV6-3; cdr3_nt: TGTGCCAGCAGTTACTCGACGTTTAGCAATCAGCCCCAGCATTTT; cdr3_aa: CASSYSTFSNQPQHF
d_call: TRBD1; j_call: TRBJ2-7; clone_size: NA; v_call: TRBV12-3/TRBV12-4; cdr3_nt: TGTGCCAGCAGTTCCCGCCTGACAGGGTACGAGCAGTACTTC; cdr3_aa: CASSSRLTGYEQYF
d_call: NA; j_call: TRBJ2-1; clone_size: many; v_call: TRBV20-1; cdr3_nt: TGCAGTGCCTTTCAGGGACCCTACAATGAGCAGTTCTTC; cdr3_aa: CSAFQGPYNEQFF
d_call: NA; j_call: TRBJ2-7; clone_size: medium-sized; v_call: TRBV6-1; cdr3_nt: TGTGCCAGCAGGTTCCAGGGGAGCTCCTACGAGCAGTACTTC; cdr3_aa: CASRFQGSSYEQYF
d_call: TRBD2; j_call: TRBJ2-1; clone_size: NA; v_call: TRBV6-1; cdr3_nt: TGTGCCAGCAGTGAAATCGGACTAGCGGGATCACTCTACAATGAGCAGTTCTTC; cdr3_aa: CASSEIGLAGSLYNEQFF
d_call: TRBD1; j_call: TRBJ2-1; clone_size: many; v_call: TRBV6-2/TRBV6-3; cdr3_nt: TGTGCCAGCGAAACCGGGACAGGGTACAATGAGCAGTTCTTC; cdr3_aa: CASETGTGYNEQFF
d_call: NA; j_call: TRBJ2-7; clone_size: many; v_call: TRBV7-3; cdr3_nt: TGTGCCAGCGCCCCACAAGGGGGAGGACACTACGAGCAGTACTTC; cdr3_aa: CASAPQGGGHYEQYF
d_call: TRBD1; j_call: TRBJ1-1; clone_size: many; v_call: TRBV28; cdr3_nt: TGTGCCAGCAGAGGGGGACAGGGAGGGTACACTGAAGCTTTCTTT; cdr3_aa: CASRGGQGGYTEAFF
d_call: NA; j_call: TRBJ2-7; clone_size: medium-sized; v_call: TRBV28; cdr3_nt: TGTGCCAGCAGTTCCCACCTCAGGGTTTACGAGCAGTACTTC; cdr3_aa: CASSSHLRVYEQYF
d_call: NA; j_call: TRBJ1-1; clone_size: many; v_call: TRBV7-2; cdr3_nt: TGTGCCAGCAGGCCGACAGCCATGAACACTGAAGCTTTCTTT; cdr3_aa: CASRPTAMNTEAFF
d_call: NA; j_call: TRBJ2-2; clone_size: NA; v_call: TRBV6-2/TRBV6-3; cdr3_nt: TGTGCCAGCAGTCTCGTCACCGGGGAGTTGTTTTTT; cdr3_aa: CASSLVTGELFF
d_call: TRBD2; j_call: TRBJ2-7; clone_size: medium-sized; v_call: TRBV6-2/TRBV6-3; cdr3_nt: TGTGCCAGCAGTTTAGCGGGAGAGGGGTCGGACGAGCAGTACTTC; cdr3_aa: CASSLAGEGSDEQYF
d_call: NA; j_call: TRBJ1-3; clone_size: many; v_call: TRBV7-8; cdr3_nt: TGTGCCGGCAGCCCGCGGACCTCTGGAAACACCATATATTTT; cdr3_aa: CAGSPRTSGNTIYF
d_call: NA; j_call: TRBJ2-5; clone_size: many; v_call: TRBV11-1; cdr3_nt: TGTGCCAGCAGCCTCCCGGCGCTAGCCCGTTTAGACGAAGAGACCCAGTACTTC; cdr3_aa: CASSLPALARLDEETQYF
d_call: NA; j_call: TRBJ1-1; clone_size: few; v_call: TRBV4-1; cdr3_nt: TGCGCCAGCAGCAATTTATATGAACAGGGTGGGGGGAGAGCTTTCTTT; cdr3_aa: CASSNLYEQGGGRAFF
d_call: TRBD2; j_call: TRBJ2-1; clone_size: many; v_call: TRBV20-1; cdr3_nt: TGCAGTGCTAGTCTTAGCGGGAGGGTCCATGAGCAGTTCTTC; cdr3_aa: CSASLSGRVHEQFF
d_call: NA; j_call: TRBJ2-3; clone_size: many; v_call: TRBV11-1; cdr3_nt: TGTGCCAGCACCCTCTTGGACCTACACACAGATACGCAGTATTTT; cdr3_aa: CASTLLDLHTDTQYF
d_call: TRBD1; j_call: TRBJ2-1; clone_size: NA; v_call: TRBV3-1; cdr3_nt: TGTGCCAGCAGCCTAATGGGGACAGGGGAGGGCAATGAGCAGTTCTTC; cdr3_aa: CASSLMGTGEGNEQFF
d_call: TRBD2; j_call: TRBJ2-7; clone_size: NA; v_call: TRBV20-1; cdr3_nt: TGCAGTGCTGTAGCGGGAGGAACCTACGAGCAGTACTTC; cdr3_aa: CSAVAGGTYEQYF
d_call: NA; j_call: TRBJ1-4; clone_size: many; v_call: TRBV3-1; cdr3_nt: TGTGCCAGCAGCCAAGACACTAATGAAAAACTGTTTTTT; cdr3_aa: CASSQDTNEKLFF
d_call: NA; j_call: TRBJ1-6; clone_size: many; v_call: TRBV12-3/TRBV12-4; cdr3_nt: TGTGCCAGCAGTTTAGGGACCGGAAGGTCACCCCTCCACTTT; cdr3_aa: CASSLGTGRSPLHF
d_call: TRBD1; j_call: TRBJ1-1; clone_size: many; v_call: TRBV15; cdr3_nt: TGTGCCACCAGCAGAGGACTGAGGCGCAGGGGGCTCTCCACTGAAGCTTTCTTT; cdr3_aa: CATSRGLRRRGLSTEAFF
d_call: TRBD1; j_call: TRBJ2-3; clone_size: many; v_call: TRBV19; cdr3_nt: TGTGCCAGTAGTATTTTAGGGACAGGGCGGCCAGATACGCAGTATTTT; cdr3_aa: CASSILGTGRPDTQYF
d_call: TRBD2; j_call: TRBJ2-1; clone_size: many; v_call: TRBV29-1; cdr3_nt: TGCAGCGGATCTAGCGGGAGGTCTTCATACAATGAGCAGTTCTTC; cdr3_aa: CSGSSGRSSYNEQFF
d_call: NA; j_call: TRBJ2-7; clone_size: NA; v_call: TRBV11-2; cdr3_nt: TGTGCCAGCAGCCAAGGGACGGTCAACGAGCAGTACTTC; cdr3_aa: CASSQGTVNEQYF
d_call: TRBD2; j_call: TRBJ2-7; clone_size: many; v_call: TRBV7-2; cdr3_nt: TGTGCCAGCAGCTTGAGAGCGGGAGTTCCCTACGAGCAGTACTTC; cdr3_aa: CASSLRAGVPYEQYF